Presented here are 14 T cell receptor beta chains from one specimen sequenced in a study of blood T cell repertoires in COVID-19. The assay was immunoSEQ multiplex PCR, and TCRdb's table has in-frame clones only and misses some. The repertoire holds about 290,000 clones, with around 86% as singletons. Sequenced material: PBMCs or T cells enriched from blood (not recorded which). These receptors all come from a woman in her thirties or forties who had recovered from COVID-19.

The rearrangement links TRBV27 to TRBJ1-2, with 7 bases lining up with TRBD1. Trimming removed 4 bases from V and 6 bases from J; junction bases left unmatched: 17. Per the germline V gene, CDR1 is MNHEY and CDR2 is SMNVEV (reference sequence). CDR3 length equals 17 residues. Here the CDR3 reads CASSSNRGRSARNGYTF. Written as DNA, the CDR3 is TGTGCCAGCAGTTCGAACAGGGGTCGTTCGGCCCGTAATGGCTACACCTTC.

This clone was counted only a few times. The gene calls are TRBV12-1 and TRBJ1-3; the table's D call, TRBD1, has no DNA check behind it. TRBV12-1 is annotated as a pseudogene. The length of the CDR3 is 15 residues. CDR3 DNA: TGTGCCAGCAGCCCAGACAGTTCATCTGGAAACACCATATATTTT. It specifies CASSPDSSSGNTIYF.

The chain carries TRBV7-9 and TRBJ2-6, with D tentatively TRBD2 (5 bases). This CDR3 comprises 18 residues. V was trimmed by 5 bases and J by 0 bases, leaving 17 bases between them. Germline values: CDR1 SEHNR, CDR2 FQNEAQ (reference sequence). In DNA, the CDR3 is TGTGCCAGCAGCAATTTCGGAGGTCGGCGCTCTGGGGCCAACGTCCTGACTTTC. Protein: CASSNFGGRRSGANVLTF.

This chain links TRBV5-1 with TRBJ2-3, with D tentatively TRBD1 (6 bases). V was shortened by 2 bases and J by 3 bases, with 13 bases between the two germline ends. CDR3 length equals 15 residues. Germline V gives CDR1 SGHRS, CDR2 YFSETQ. The CDR3 DNA reads TGCGCCAGCAGCTTTGACAGGCGTAGGACAGATACGCAGTATTTT. Translation: CASSFDRRRTDTQYF.

The chain carries TRBV7-2 and TRBJ2-7, with 7 bases fitting TRBD2. V lost 4 bases, J lost 4 bases, and 4 bases stayed unmatched. Germline CDR1 and CDR2: SGHTA and FQGNSA. The CDR3 loop spans 13 amino acids. CDR3 DNA: TGTGCCAGCAGCTCCGCCGGGGGGTACGAGCAGTACTTC. Amino acids: CASSSAGGYEQYF.

The chain couples TRBV27 to TRBJ1-2; no clear D gene. The V gene lost 5 bases and the J gene lost 5 bases, with 36 bases spanning the gap. Germline V gene data show CDR1 as MNHEY and CDR2 as SMNVEV (reference sequence). The CDR3 totals 21 residues. The CDR3 DNA is TGTGCCAGCAGTCCCTTCTCGGGTGGAGGCCGGGTTATATTACCCCTATATGGCTACACCTTC. Translating it yields CASSPFSGGGRVILPLYGYTF.

As concerns this clone: This sample also contains other DNA sequences that code for the same CDR3. V is TRBV18 and J is TRBJ1-6, with TRBD1 matching over 8 bases. Trimming took 5 bases from V and 9 from J; bases not matched to a gene: 6. The V gene's germline CDR1 is KGHSH and CDR2 LQKENI. The CDR3 contains 14 residues. The CDR3 region is CASSSDRGGSPLHF. CDR3 sequence (DNA): TGTGCCAGCTCATCAGACAGGGGTGGTTCACCCCTCCACTTT.

The V call is TRBV18, the J call TRBJ2-7; no reliable D call. CDR1 KGHSH and CDR2 LQKENI come from the germline V gene. This CDR3 region has 14 residues. Trimming pared 2 bases from V and 3 bases from J, leaving 11 bases between. This chain's CDR3 is CASSPAGYHYEQYF. CDR3 in DNA: TGTGCCAGCTCACCAGCAGGTTACCACTACGAGCAGTACTTC.

The rearrangement joins TRBV7-9 to TRBJ1-1; tentatively, D is TRBD1 (6 bases). Germline loops: CDR1 SEHNR, CDR2 FQNEAQ (reference sequence). V was trimmed by 4 bases and J by 5 bases, leaving 11 bases between them. CDR3 length: 13 amino acids. The CDR3 DNA reads TGTGCCAGCAGCTACCTCCAGGGGACTGAAGCTTTCTTT. Its translation: CASSYLQGTEAFF. The whole variable domain, remainder taken from reference TRBV7-9 and TRBJ1-1, is DTGVSQNPRHKITKRGQNVTFRCDPISEHNRLYWYRQTLGQGPEFLTYFQNEAQLEKSRLLSDRFSAERPKGSFSTLEIQRTEQGDSAMYLCASSYLQGTEAFFGQGTRLTVV.

The V gene is TRBV6-2 or TRBV6-3, the J gene TRBJ2-7; no definite D call. This CDR3 has 12 residues. The germline V and J ends were trimmed by 4 bases and 7 bases, with 11 bases remaining between them. CDR1 and CDR2 from the germline V gene are MNHEY and SVGEGT. The CDR3 spells CASSSFLEEQYF. The CDR3 DNA follows: TGTGCCAGCAGTTCCTTTCTCGAGGAGCAGTACTTC.

The V and J genes are TRBV15 and TRBJ1-1, with D possibly matching TRBD1 (6 bases). The V and J ends lost 4 bases and 4 bases respectively, with 13 bases between them. The CDR3 runs 14 residues. CDR1 is LNHNV and CDR2 is YYDKDF in the germline V gene (reference sequence). CDR3: CATSKAGGATEAFF. The CDR3 nucleotides are TGTGCCACCAGCAAAGCGGGGGGGGCCACTGAAGCTTTCTTT.

The gene calls are TRBV7-8 and TRBJ2-3, with 11 bases matching TRBD2. From germline, CDR1 is SGHVS and CDR2 FQNEAQ. The V and J ends lost 3 bases and 3 bases, in that order; junction bases with no gene match: 8. The CDR3 consists of 17 residues. CDR3 residues: CASSLALAGGGTDTQYF. In nucleotides, the CDR3 is TGTGCCAGCAGCTTGGCTCTAGCGGGGGGTGGGACAGATACGCAGTATTTT.

The table lists this clone with a count of one. The chain carries TRBV19 and TRBJ2-7; D gene uncertain. This CDR3 has 15 amino acids. The germline V gene encodes CDR1 LNHDA and CDR2 SQIVND (reference sequence). The V end was cut by 1 base, the J end by 0 bases, with 10 bases between. CDR3 protein: CASSIGSATSYEQYF. CDR3 DNA: TGTGCCAGTAGTATAGGATCAGCGACCTCCTACGAGCAGTACTTC.

V and J are TRBV5-1 and TRBJ2-3; maybe TRBD1 (5 bases). Germline values: CDR1 SGHRS, CDR2 YFSETQ. V lost 4 bases and J 11 bases, leaving 20 bases between the germline ends. CDR3 length: 14 residues. Written as DNA, the CDR3 is TGCGCCAGCAGCCCTAACCCAGGTGGGGCAGGGCAGTATTTT. This codes for CASSPNPGGAGQYF.